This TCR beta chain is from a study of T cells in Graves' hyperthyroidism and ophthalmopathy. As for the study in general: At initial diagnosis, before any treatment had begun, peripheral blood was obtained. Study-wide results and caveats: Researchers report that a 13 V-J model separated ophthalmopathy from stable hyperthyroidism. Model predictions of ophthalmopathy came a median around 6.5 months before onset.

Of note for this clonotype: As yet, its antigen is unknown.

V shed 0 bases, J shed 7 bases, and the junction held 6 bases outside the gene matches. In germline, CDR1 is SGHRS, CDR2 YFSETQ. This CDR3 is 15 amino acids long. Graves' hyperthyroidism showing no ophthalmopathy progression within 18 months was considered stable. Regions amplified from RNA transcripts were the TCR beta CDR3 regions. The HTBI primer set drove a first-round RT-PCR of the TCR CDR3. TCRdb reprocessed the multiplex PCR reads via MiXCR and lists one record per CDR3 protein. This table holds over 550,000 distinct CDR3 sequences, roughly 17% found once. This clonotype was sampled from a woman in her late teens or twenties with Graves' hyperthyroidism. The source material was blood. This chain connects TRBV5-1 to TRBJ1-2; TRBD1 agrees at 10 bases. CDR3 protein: CASSLGGQGMSGYTF. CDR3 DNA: TGCGCCAGCAGCTTGGGGGGACAGGGGATGAGTGGCTACACCTTC.